This paragraph reports one TCR beta chain. The sample is drawn from a study of blood T cell repertoires in COVID-19. Study context: T cells, B-cell-depleted T cells, or PBMCs supplied cDNA or gDNA.

This CDR3 contains 14 residues. The germline gives CDR1 DFQATT, CDR2 SNEGSKA (reference sequence). With V trimmed by 3 bases and J by 0 bases, 2 bases remained unmatched. Libraries were prepared by immunoSEQ multiplex PCR; TCRdb keeps only in-frame clonotypes and omits some of them. Found here are about 200,000 clones, 70% to 90% of them singletons; the top ten hold around 8.9%. The sequenced material came from PBMCs or T cells enriched from blood (not recorded which). The chain is built from TRBV20-1 and TRBJ2-1; 7 bases map to TRBD2. The TCR originated in a young woman who had recovered from COVID-19. CDR3 sequence: CSASPGGSYNEQFF. CDR3 DNA sequence: TGCAGTGCTAGTCCGGGGGGCTCCTACAATGAGCAGTTCTTC.